These 10 T cell receptor beta chains originate from one sample sequenced in a study of beta chain features in type 1 diabetes. Reverse transcription of all isolated RNA meant that expressed TCRB transcripts were sequenced. Profiled with immunoSEQ multiplex PCR; TCRdb holds only in-frame clones, not every one. The sample lists some 150,000 clones, roughly 10% occurring once. The sequenced material came from central memory CD4+ T cells from blood. The receptors derive from a middle-aged woman in good health.

This chain joins TRBV11-2 and TRBJ2-1; no reliable D call. V was shortened by 1 base and J by 5 bases, with 6 bases between the two germline ends. CDR3 length equals 13 residues. The germline V gene has CDR1 SGHAT and CDR2 FQNNGV. The CDR3 loop reads CASSLGENNEQFF. The CDR3 DNA sequence: TGTGCCAGCAGCTTAGGCGAGAACAATGAGCAGTTCTTC.

The table lists this clone with a few counts. The rearrangement uses TRBV14 and TRBJ1-2; 9 bases are shared with TRBD1. The CDR3 is made up of 15 amino acids. The ends lost 1 base at V and 4 bases at J; junction bases unmatched: 4. Germline V gene lookup returns CDR1 SGHDN and CDR2 FVKESK. CDR3 in DNA: TGTGCCAGCAGCCAAGGCACGACAGGGGGCTATGGCTACACCTTC. Protein sequence: CASSQGTTGGYGYTF.

The table lists this clone with a few counts. V usage is TRBV6-1 and J usage is TRBJ1-3; D gene uncertain. CDR3 size: 13 residues. The V end was cut by 6 bases, the J end by 0 bases, with 6 bases between. Germline V gene sequence: CDR1 MNHNS, CDR2 SASEGT. The CDR3 protein is CASRRNSGNTIYF. Written as DNA, the CDR3 is TGTGCCAGCAGGCGGAACTCTGGAAACACCATATATTTT.

The J gene is TRBJ1-1, the V gene TRBV7-9; D call uncertain. CDR1 and CDR2 from the germline V gene are SEHNR and FQNEAQ (reference sequence). This CDR3 has 15 residues. V was trimmed by 5 bases and J by 6 bases, leaving 19 bases between them. The CDR3 DNA sequence: TGTGCCAGCAGCCCTACGGCCCCTCTCGCGGCTGAAGCTTTCTTT. Encoded protein: CASSPTAPLAAEAFF. Variable domain in full (rest from reference TRBV7-9 and TRBJ1-1): DTGVSQNPRHKITKRGQNVTFRCDPISEHNRLYWYRQTLGQGPEFLTYFQNEAQLEKSRLLSDRFSAERPKGSFSTLEIQRTEQGDSAMYLCASSPTAPLAAEAFFGQGTRLTVV.

This clone has only a few counts. The chain has TRBV19 and TRBJ2-5, with 7 nucleotides matching TRBD1. J gave up 3 bases and V 4 bases, and 8 bases lay outside the gene matches. The CDR3 runs 15 residues. The germline V gene has CDR1 LNHDA and CDR2 SQIVND (reference sequence). CDR3 residues: CASSTAGDSKETQYF. The DNA for the CDR3 is TGTGCCAGTAGTACGGCCGGGGACAGTAAAGAGACCCAGTACTTC.

This clone was seen a handful of times. This rearrangement joins TRBV4-3 to TRBJ2-1, with TRBD2 matching over 8 bases. CDR1 is LGHNA, CDR2 YSLEER, per germline. The CDR3 contains 17 residues. V was clipped by 0 bases and J by 8 bases; unmatched bases: 12. CDR3 region: CASSQESAGTRNDEQFF. The CDR3 region has the DNA TGCGCCAGCAGCCAAGAGTCCGCCGGGACTAGGAACGATGAGCAGTTCTTC.

The chain joins TRBV6-4 to TRBJ2-1; 7 bases are shared with TRBD1. V lost 6 bases, J lost 9 bases, and 5 bases stayed unmatched. Germline V CDR1 and CDR2: MRHNA, SNTAGT. The CDR3 loop spans 12 amino acids. In DNA, the CDR3 is TGTGCCAGCAGCGAACGGACAGGTGAGCAGTTCTTC. This sequence encodes CASSERTGEQFF.

This clone has just a few counts. The V and J genes are TRBV5-1 and TRBJ2-1, with D possibly being TRBD2 (6 bases). V was trimmed by 4 bases and J by 1 base, leaving 12 bases between them. Germline loops: CDR1 SGHRS, CDR2 YFSETQ. This CDR3 region has 15 residues. CDR3 amino acids: CASSPVGGSYNEQFF. As DNA, the CDR3 is TGCGCCAGCAGCCCGGTCGGGGGTTCCTACAATGAGCAGTTCTTC.

The CDR3 region has the DNA TGCGCCAGCAGCTTGGCACGCCGGGGGGGCGATGAGCAGTTCTTC. Residues: CASSLARRGGDEQFF. The chain uses TRBV5-1 and TRBJ2-1; 8 bases fit TRBD2. Germline CDR1 is SGHRS and CDR2 is YFSETQ. With 0 bases clipped from V and 8 bases from J, the junction kept 7 bases outside the gene matches. CDR3 length equals 15 residues.

This clone turned up a few times. This chain joins TRBV19 and TRBJ2-1; 9 bases fit TRBD2. After removal of 4 bases from V and 6 bases from J, the junction contained 7 bases not matched to a gene. The V gene's germline CDR1 is LNHDA and CDR2 SQIVND (reference sequence). This CDR3 spans 15 amino acids. This CDR3 reads CASSTLAGIANEQFF. The CDR3 nucleotides are TGTGCCAGTAGTACACTAGCGGGCATTGCCAATGAGCAGTTCTTC. The full variable domain, with the rest looked up from reference TRBV19 and TRBJ2-1, is DGGITQSPKYLFRKEGQNVTLSCEQNLNHDAMYWYRQDPGQGLRLIYYSQIVNDFQKGDIAEGYSVSREKKESFPLTVTSAQKNPTAFYLCASSTLAGIANEQFFGPGTRLTVL.